This record concerns one T cell receptor (beta chain) sequence. TCRdb keeps only in-frame clones here, not all; method: immunoSEQ multiplex PCR. The sample includes about 160,000 clones, 75% to 95% of them seen just once. This specimen comes from a study of T cell responses to AZD1222 COVID-19 vaccine. The CDR3 consists of 10 residues. V lost 3 bases and J 11 bases, leaving 10 bases between the germline ends. Germline CDR1 DFQATT, CDR2 SNEGSKA (reference sequence). The sequencing used peripheral blood, collected 28 days after the second AZD1222 dose. This chain joins TRBV20-1 and TRBJ1-1; no clear D gene. This TCR came from an adult who received the AZD1222 COVID-19 vaccine. CDR3 nucleotides: TGCAGTGCTAGTAGTCCAACGGCTTTCTTT. Its translation is CSASSPTAFF.